This T cell receptor (beta chain) was found in a study of monozygotic twins with inflammatory bowel disease. To note about this clonotype: What it binds is not known.

Overall study results and limits: The inverse Simpson measure of TCRbeta diversity was lower in IBD patients than in healthy co-twins. Among T cells, the various subtypes were not distinguishable.

One blood sample of roughly 2.5 ml was taken from each donor. Germline CDR1 and CDR2: MNHEY and SVGAGI. This CDR3 has 15 residues. The TCR libraries each used total RNA (roughly 3,500 ng per library). Reanalyzing the 5' RACE reads, TCRdb keeps one entry per CDR3 protein, without DNA. Its listing shows around 380,000 distinct CDR3 sequences. Specimen: blood. The chain recombines TRBV6-5 with TRBJ1-1. The receptor was isolated from a human donor with ulcerative colitis or Crohn's disease, or a healthy co-twin of an affected twin (not recorded which). The CDR3 region is CASSYSSWRVTEAFF.